This T cell receptor (beta chain) was found in a study of T cells expressing NK-cell markers. About the study: Just one sequenced donor of eight was HCMV-seronegative, while seven were seropositive. Findings and caveats of the study: In roughly six donors, dominant CD3+CD56+NKG2C+ clonotypes ranked among the top 10 CD8+ clonotypes. These clonotypes also led the CD3+CD56-NKG2C+ fraction in a handful of donors.

Germline assignment: CDR1 ENHRY and CDR2 SYGVKD. The CDR3 is 13 amino acids. With the 5' RACE reads reprocessed, TCRdb shows one record per CDR3 protein and no DNA. The repertoire table contains roughly 390,000 distinct CDR3 sequences. With respect to this clonotype: Its matching antigen is unknown.

Material for sequencing was blood T cells: a sorted CD56 or NKG2C T cell subset, CD4+ or CD8+ T cells, or bulk PBMC T cells (not recorded which). The J gene is TRBJ2-5, the V gene TRBV10-3; as DNA is missing, the TRBD2 call by TCRdb cannot be tested. The sequence came from a woman between 45 and 60 years old in good health. The CDR3 reads CAIRAGVRETQYF.